These 19 T cell receptor beta chains were sequenced from one sample in a study of cytomegalovirus exposure and HLA in healthy donors. Primers: 60 Vbeta forward and 13 Jbeta reverse. Only in-frame clones appear in the TCRdb table, and some are missing; sequencing was by immunoSEQ multiplex PCR. Of 150,000 to 200,000 clones listed, roughly 78% were seen once; the top ten hold 1%. Specimen: PBMCs. These receptor sequences come from a woman between 50 and 59 years old in good health and CMV-seropositive.

The rearrangement joins TRBV27 to TRBJ1-2; 7 nucleotides line up with TRBD1. CDR1 MNHEY and CDR2 SMNVEV come from the germline V gene (reference sequence). CDR3 length: 14 amino acids. Trimming removed 4 bases from V and 2 bases from J; junction bases left unmatched: 4. CDR3 DNA sequence: TGTGCCAGCAGTTCCCGGGACAGAAACTATGGCTACACCTTC. Translation: CASSSRDRNYGYTF.

The rearrangement uses TRBV6-6 and TRBJ1-5; the match to TRBD1 covers 7 bases. After removal of 5 bases from V and 7 bases from J, the junction contained 8 bases not matched to a gene. Germline assignment: CDR1 MNHNY and CDR2 SVGAGI (reference sequence). This CDR3 contains 14 residues. CDR3 region: CASSRDSASQPQHF. The CDR3 coding sequence is TGTGCCAGCAGTCGGGACAGCGCTTCCCAGCCCCAGCATTTT.

The chain combines TRBV11-2 with TRBJ2-3; perhaps TRBD2 as D (5 bases). The germline V and J ends were trimmed by 5 bases and 9 bases, with 18 bases remaining between them. Germline assignment: CDR1 SGHAT and CDR2 FQNNGV. The CDR3 sequence is 14 residues long. The DNA of the CDR3 is TGTGCCAGCAGCCCAGGAGCCGGGATCGAGACGCAGTATTTT. This sequence encodes CASSPGAGIETQYF.

The genes are TRBV5-5 and TRBJ1-2; 10 bases match TRBD1. Germline V gene lookup returns CDR1 SGHKS and CDR2 YYEKEE (reference sequence). CDR3 length: 15 amino acids. With V trimmed by 4 bases and J by 3 bases, 6 bases remained unmatched. In nucleotides, the CDR3 is TGTGCCAGCAGCACTGCCGGGACAGGGGACTATGGCTACACCTTC. Protein sequence: CASSTAGTGDYGYTF.

The chain has TRBV28 and TRBJ1-4, with D perhaps matching TRBD1 (5 bases). V was cut by 6 bases and J by 8 bases, with 19 bases left in between. Germline V gene data show CDR1 as MDHEN and CDR2 as SYDVKM. The CDR3 extends over 15 amino acids. This CDR3 is CASRPIDGGGEKLFF. The DNA of the CDR3 is TGTGCCAGCAGGCCAATAGACGGGGGAGGGGAAAAACTGTTTTTT.

This clone was seen just once. The chain has TRBV7-2 and TRBJ2-2; 14 bases fit TRBD2. This CDR3 has 19 residues. Germline CDR1 and CDR2: SGHTA and FQGNSA. J gave up 4 bases and V 1 base, and 8 bases lay outside the gene matches. CDR3 loop: CASSLGGLAGAPSTGELFF. In nucleotides, the CDR3 is TGTGCCAGCAGCTTAGGGGGACTAGCGGGGGCCCCGAGCACCGGGGAGCTGTTTTTT. Supplemented by reference TRBV7-2 and TRBJ2-2, the full variable domain reads GAGVSQSPSNKVTEKGKDVELRCDPISGHTALYWYRQSLGQGLEFLIYFQGNSAPDKSGLPSDRFSAERTGGSVSTLTIQRTQQEDSAVYLCASSLGGLAGAPSTGELFFGEGSRLTVL.

The chain recombines TRBV7-2 with TRBJ2-5; 7 bases are a match to TRBD1. The trim removed 3 bases at V and 6 bases at J, leaving 4 bases unmatched. This CDR3 comprises 13 residues. Germline V gene lookup returns CDR1 SGHTA and CDR2 FQGNSA. For the CDR3, the DNA is TGTGCCAGCAGCTTCGGACAGGCGCAGACCCAGTACTTC. It specifies CASSFGQAQTQYF.

The J gene is TRBJ1-4, the V gene TRBV28, with a possible D match to TRBD1 (6 bases). The CDR3 has 16 amino acids. V lost 8 bases and J lost 3, with 19 bases in between. Germline CDR1 MDHEN, CDR2 SYDVKM. The CDR3 region has the DNA TGTGCCAGCCGGGGGGCAGGAACCCTTCCTAATGAAAAACTGTTTTTT. Translating gives CASRGAGTLPNEKLFF. The variable domain in full, completed from reference TRBV28 and TRBJ1-4, reads DVKVTQSSRYLVKRTGEKVFLECVQDMDHENMFWYRQDPGLGLRLIYFSYDVKMKEKGDIPEGYSVSREKKERFSLILESASTNQTSMYLCASRGAGTLPNEKLFFGSGTQLSVL.

The chain links TRBV9 to TRBJ2-1; D unclear. V gave up 3 bases and J gave up 9 bases, with 10 bases separating them. The CDR3 spans 12 residues. Germline V gene data show CDR1 as SGDLS and CDR2 as YYNGEE. CDR3 sequence: CASSANTGEQFF. For the CDR3, the DNA is TGTGCCAGCAGCGCTAATACCGGTGAGCAGTTCTTC.

The rearrangement links TRBV28 to TRBJ1-4; 7 bases match TRBD1. J gave up 1 base and V 6 bases, and 2 bases lay outside the gene matches. The CDR3 contains 14 residues. Germline CDR1 and CDR2: MDHEN and SYDVKM. Here the CDR3 reads CASRSGGTNEKLFF. In DNA form, the CDR3 reads TGTGCCAGCAGGTCAGGGGGAACTAATGAAAAACTGTTTTTT.

This clone has just one count. This chain connects TRBV27 to TRBJ2-3; 7 bases are shared with TRBD1. V trimming: 6 bases; J trimming: 0 bases; junction bases outside the gene matches: 6. CDR3 size: 15 residues. Looked up from germline, CDR1 is MNHEY and CDR2 is SMNVEV (reference sequence). The CDR3 loop reads CASSHRGLSTDTQYF. Written as DNA, the CDR3 is TGTGCCAGCAGCCATAGGGGGCTGAGCACAGATACGCAGTATTTT.

The chain is built from TRBV18 and TRBJ2-7; no clear D gene. Germline CDR1 reads KGHSH; CDR2 reads LQKENI. The CDR3 contains 14 residues. Trimming shortened V by 3 bases and J by 2 bases, and 11 bases separated the two germline ends. For the CDR3, the DNA is TGTGCCAGCTCACCTTCGCAGGCTGCCTACGAGCAGTACTTC. It translates to CASSPSQAAYEQYF.

The genes are TRBV19 and TRBJ2-1; 13 bases align to TRBD2. CDR3 length: 17 residues. The V gene's germline CDR1 is LNHDA and CDR2 SQIVND (reference sequence). The V and J ends lost 11 bases and 6 bases, in that order; junction bases with no gene match: 16. The CDR3 here is CASDPRRTSGRSNEQFF. CDR3 nucleotide sequence: TGTGCCTCAGACCCCCGACGGACTAGCGGGAGAAGCAATGAGCAGTTCTTC.

The chain is built from TRBV4-3 and TRBJ1-1; D is uncertain. The V end was cut by 1 base, the J end by 5 bases, with 14 bases between. The CDR3 has 15 amino acids. Germline CDR1 LGHNA, CDR2 YSLEER. CDR3 nucleotide sequence: TGCGCCAGCAGCCAAGGCGTTTCGGGGTCGACTGAAGCTTTCTTT. It translates to CASSQGVSGSTEAFF.

The chain joins TRBV9 to TRBJ1-1, with D perhaps TRBD1 (5 bases). In germline, CDR1 is SGDLS, CDR2 YYNGEE. The CDR3 spans 15 residues. V lost 2 bases and J lost 4, with 15 bases in between. CDR3 DNA sequence: TGTGCCAGCAGCGTGGAGTGGGGGGTGAGCACTGAAGCTTTCTTT. It translates to CASSVEWGVSTEAFF.

The chain has TRBV19 and TRBJ1-2; D uncertain. CDR1 and CDR2 (germline): LNHDA, SQIVND (reference sequence). This CDR3 spans 14 amino acids. Trimming took off 3 bases at V and 5 bases at J, with 13 bases between the two ends. CDR3 sequence reads: CASSIEGPTYGYTF. The DNA of the CDR3 is TGTGCCAGTAGTATTGAGGGTCCAACTTATGGCTACACCTTC.

V and J are TRBV5-8 and TRBJ1-3; D unresolved. CDR1 is SGHTS, CDR2 YDEGEE, per germline. This CDR3 is built from 13 residues. Trimming removed 4 bases from V and 1 base from J, with 6 bases in between. This CDR3 is CASSRGSGNTIYF. The CDR3 coding sequence is TGTGCCAGCAGCAGAGGGTCTGGAAACACCATATATTTT. Combining the CDR3 with reference TRBV5-8 and TRBJ1-3 gives the whole variable domain EAGVTQSPTHLIKTRGQQATLRCSPISGHTSVYWYQQALGLGLQFLLWYDEGEERNRGNFPPRFSGRQFPNYSSELNVNALELEDSALYLCASSRGSGNTIYFGEGSWLTVV.

V and J are TRBV15 and TRBJ1-1; D not certain. V lost 1 base and J 4 bases, leaving 16 bases between the germline ends. The CDR3 has 16 amino acids. Germline V gene lookup returns CDR1 LNHNV and CDR2 YYDKDF (reference sequence). CDR3 nucleotides: TGTGCCACCAGCAGAGTCGTAGCCCTTGAGGGCACTGAAGCTTTCTTT. Protein sequence: CATSRVVALEGTEAFF. The full variable domain, in which reference TRBV15 and TRBJ1-1 provide the parts outside the CDR3, is DAMVIQNPRYQVTQFGKPVTLSCSQTLNHNVMYWYQQKSSQAPKLLFHYYDKDFNNEADTPDNFQSRRPNTSFCFLDIRSPGLGDTAMYLCATSRVVALEGTEAFFGQGTRLTVV.

This chain connects TRBV29-1 to TRBJ1-1; TRBD1 matches at 8 bases. CDR1 is SQVTM and CDR2 is ANQGSEA in the germline V gene. Trimming removed 7 bases from V and 6 bases from J; junction bases left unmatched: 10. This CDR3 is 13 amino acids long. Written as DNA, the CDR3 is TGCAGCGCCCCAGGGGGCTTAGGTTCTGAAGCTTTCTTT. Translation: CSAPGGLGSEAFF.